These 18 T cell receptor beta chains originate from one sample sequenced in a study of shared clonotypes between healthy human individuals. Data came from immunoSEQ multiplex PCR; TCRdb stores just in-frame clones and leaves some out. The profile covers about 1,800,000 clones, with roughly 95% appearing a single time and approximately 1% taken by the ten largest. Naive CD8 populations comprised CD45RO-negative cells positively selected for CCR7, excluding terminally differentiated effector memory CD45RA+ cells. Sample: naive CD8+ T cells sorted from blood. The source of these receptors is a man between 18 and 29 years old in good health.

The chain links TRBV5-8 to TRBJ2-7; 7 bases are a match to TRBD2. The germline gives CDR1 SGHTS, CDR2 YDEGEE. The CDR3 is 17 amino acids. Trimming removed 1 base from V and 2 bases from J; junction bases left unmatched: 12. In DNA, the CDR3 is TGTGCCAGCAGCTTGTTGGAGACCCGGGGACTACCCTACGAGCAGTACTTC. Translation: CASSLLETRGLPYEQYF.

With respect to this clone: Additional DNA sequences in this sample encode the identical CDR3. The rearrangement links TRBV6-1 to TRBJ1-3, with unresolved D. Trimming shortened V by 2 bases and J by 1 base, and 6 bases separated the two germline ends. This CDR3 comprises 14 residues. Germline-derived CDR1 and CDR2 are MNHNS and SASEGT. As DNA, the CDR3 is TGTGCCAGCAGTGAAACGGGGTCTGGAAACACCATATATTTT. It translates to CASSETGSGNTIYF.

The J gene is TRBJ2-7, the V gene TRBV7-2; TRBD2 matches 7 bases. The CDR3 length is 14 residues. J was trimmed by 1 base and V by 6 bases; bases with no gene match: 6. Germline CDR1 is SGHTA and CDR2 is FQGNSA. The CDR3 here is CASRRAGASYEQYF. The CDR3 DNA sequence: TGTGCCAGCAGGCGGGCGGGAGCGTCCTACGAGCAGTACTTC.

CDR3: CASSLTSGNEQFF. Written as DNA, the CDR3 is TGTGCCAGCAGCTTAACTAGCGGAAATGAGCAGTTCTTC. This chain joins TRBV11-3 and TRBJ2-1, with TRBD2 identical over 8 bases. The germline CDR1 and CDR2 sequences are SGHNT and YENEEA. This CDR3 contains 13 residues. With 2 bases clipped from V and 7 bases from J, the junction kept 1 base outside the gene matches.

The rearrangement uses TRBV7-8 and TRBJ1-1; D not certain. V lost 8 bases, J lost 3 bases, and 13 bases lay in between. Looked up from germline, CDR1 is SGHVS and CDR2 is FQNEAQ. The CDR3 sequence is 13 residues long. Here the CDR3 reads CASLLWEDTEAFF. In DNA, the CDR3 is TGTGCCAGCCTTCTTTGGGAGGACACTGAAGCTTTCTTT.

A word on this clone: Other nucleotide sequences from this sample produce the same CDR3. This sequence joins TRBV9 and TRBJ2-2; D remains ambiguous. The CDR3 length is 14 residues. V lost 0 bases and J 3 bases, leaving 6 bases between the germline ends. CDR1 SGDLS and CDR2 YYNGEE come from the germline V gene. DNA for the CDR3: TGTGCCAGCAGCGTAGAAGGAGACACCGGGGAGCTGTTTTTT. This codes for CASSVEGDTGELFF.

In nucleotides, the CDR3 is TGTGCCAGCAGCTCAGTTCAGGGGGCTTTAGCTGGCTACACCTTC. Protein product: CASSSVQGALAGYTF. The chain carries TRBV5-4 and TRBJ1-2, with 8 bases fitting TRBD1. Germline CDR1 is SGHNT and CDR2 is YYREEE (reference sequence). This CDR3 is built from 15 residues. Losses at the gene ends were 3 bases for V and 7 bases for J; bases not matched to a gene: 11.

This rearrangement joins TRBV6-5 to TRBJ2-7, with 9 bases that match TRBD1. CDR1 and CDR2 (germline): MNHEY, SVGAGI. The V segment lost 4 bases and the J segment 5 bases; nucleotides outside the gene matches: 6. The CDR3 sequence is 14 residues long. The CDR3 protein is CASSWGQGIHEQYF. CDR3 in DNA: TGTGCCAGCAGTTGGGGACAGGGTATACACGAGCAGTACTTC.

J is TRBJ2-7 and V is TRBV5-1, with D unclear. V was pared by 4 bases and J by 6 bases, with 14 bases between. From germline, CDR1 is SGHRS and CDR2 YFSETQ. The CDR3 has 13 amino acids. The CDR3 loop reads CASSPGPEVEQYF. As DNA, the CDR3 is TGCGCCAGCAGCCCAGGACCCGAGGTCGAGCAGTACTTC.

The J gene is TRBJ1-1, the V gene TRBV4-1, with 8 bases matching TRBD1. Unmatched junction bases numbered 4, after V lost 1 base and J lost 3 bases. Germline lookup yields CDR1 MGHRA and CDR2 YSYEKL. This CDR3 is built from 15 residues. The CDR3 loop reads CASSQGETGDTEAFF. The CDR3 DNA follows: TGCGCCAGCAGCCAAGGCGAGACAGGGGACACTGAAGCTTTCTTT.

The chain links TRBV4-1 to TRBJ2-6; D gene ambiguous. Germline CDR1 reads MGHRA; CDR2 reads YSYEKL. V was clipped by 5 bases and J by 0 bases, with 8 bases between them. The CDR3 sequence is 15 residues long. The CDR3 DNA is TGCGCCAGCAGCGAAGGCGGCTCTGGGGCCAACGTCCTGACTTTC. The encoded protein is CASSEGGSGANVLTF.

The CDR3 protein is CASSSGQGMGEQYF. The CDR3 coding sequence is TGTGCCAGCAGCTCCGGACAGGGCATGGGGGAGCAGTACTTC. V and J are TRBV9 and TRBJ2-7; 8 bases map to TRBD1. CDR3 length equals 14 residues. Germline CDR1 and CDR2: SGDLS and YYNGEE. V dropped 4 bases and J dropped 7; count of bases not matched to a gene: 10.

The chain is built from TRBV27 and TRBJ2-5; D might be TRBD1 or TRBD2, each matching 5 bases. The V gene lost 5 bases and the J gene lost 3 bases, with 16 bases spanning the gap. The CDR3 length is 15 residues. CDR1 MNHEY and CDR2 SMNVEV come from the germline V gene (reference sequence). The CDR3 here is CASSMTGLLKETQYF. The CDR3 nucleotides read TGTGCCAGCAGTATGACGGGGCTGCTCAAAGAGACCCAGTACTTC.

Concerning this clone: The sample holds other DNA sequences that translate to the same CDR3. The genes are TRBV13 and TRBJ2-3; D gene unclear. Trimming took off 4 bases at V and 1 base at J, with 3 bases between the two ends. The germline gives CDR1 PRHDT, CDR2 FYEKMQ (reference sequence). The CDR3 sequence is 12 residues long. The CDR3 here is CASSSGTDTQYF. In DNA, the CDR3 is TGTGCCAGCAGCTCGGGCACAGATACGCAGTATTTT.

A note on this clone: Other DNA sequences in this sample translate to the same CDR3. This chain joins TRBV9 and TRBJ2-7, with a weak D call TRBD2 (6 bases). Trimming removed 4 bases from V and 0 bases from J, with 11 bases in between. Germline CDR1 reads SGDLS; CDR2 reads YYNGEE. This CDR3 contains 14 residues. CDR3 nucleotides: TGTGCCAGCAGCCCAGGAGGGGACTCCTACGAGCAGTACTTC. Translated: CASSPGGDSYEQYF.

The CDR3 DNA sequence: TGTGCCAGCAGCTTATATGGGGGGAACACTGAAGCTTTCTTT. Translation: CASSLYGGNTEAFF. V gene TRBV11-3 combines with J gene TRBJ1-1; D perhaps matches TRBD1 (5 bases). The CDR3 is made up of 14 amino acids. Between the trimmed V and J ends, which lost 2 bases and 1 base, there was a span of 8 bases. CDR1 is SGHNT, CDR2 YENEEA, per germline.

The sample holds one count of this clone. In the same sample, other DNA sequences code for this CDR3. The rearrangement links TRBV7-9 to TRBJ2-2, with TRBD2 matching over 14 bases. V lost 4 bases, J lost 6 bases, and 1 base stayed unmatched. This CDR3 has 15 amino acids. The germline gives CDR1 SEHNR, CDR2 FQNEAQ (reference sequence). CDR3 amino acids: CASSSGLAGAGELFF. DNA of the CDR3: TGTGCCAGCAGCTCGGGACTAGCGGGGGCCGGGGAGCTGTTTTTT.

This clone was counted once. The chain is built from TRBV27 and TRBJ2-7; possibly TRBD2 for D (5 bases). CDR1 MNHEY and CDR2 SMNVEV come from the germline V gene (reference sequence). There are 16 residues in the CDR3. Deletions cut 4 bases from V and 0 bases from J, with 16 bases between. The chain's CDR3 is CASSSSRFSGSYEQYF. The CDR3 DNA sequence: TGTGCCAGCAGTTCCTCGAGATTCAGCGGCTCCTACGAGCAGTACTTC.